The 10 T cell receptor beta chains below were found in one sample sequenced in a study of T cells in Graves' hyperthyroidism and ophthalmopathy. Using RNA transcripts as the source, TCR beta CDR3 regions were amplified. HTBI primers were employed in a first-round RT-PCR of the TCR CDR3. One entry per CDR3 protein results from TCRdb running MiXCR on the multiplex PCR reads. The data show hundreds of thousands of distinct CDR3 sequences, roughly 46% seen once. The sequenced sample consisted of peripheral blood or thyroid tissue (not recorded which). The origin of the receptors is an adult man with Graves' disease, either hyperthyroidism or ophthalmopathy (not recorded which).

The gene calls are TRBV20-1 and TRBJ1-1; D gene ambiguous. The ends were cut back, 7 bases at V and 1 base at J, with 7 bases in the middle. The CDR3 has 11 residues. Germline CDR1 DFQATT, CDR2 SNEGSKA (reference sequence). The CDR3, as DNA: TGCAGTGAGACCTGGAACACTGAAGCTTTCTTT. This codes for CSETWNTEAFF.

J is TRBJ2-2 and V is TRBV25-1; no firm D call. Trimming cost V 7 bases and J 4 bases, with 13 bases left between them. CDR3 size: 14 residues. Germline CDR1 is MGHDK and CDR2 is SYGVNS. The CDR3 region is CASTSRFFTGELFF. Written as DNA, the CDR3 is TGTGCCAGCACCTCCCGATTCTTCACCGGGGAGCTGTTTTTT.

Note on this clonotype: A much more abundant neighbour one base away suggests this may be a read error. The chain joins TRBV29-1 to TRBJ2-5, with D maybe TRBD2 (6 bases). The CDR3 loop spans 12 amino acids. V lost 6 bases to trimming and J lost 0 bases, with 8 bases between them. The germline gives CDR1 SQVTM, CDR2 ANQGSEA. CDR3 region: CSVGGHQETQYF. CDR3 sequence (DNA): TGCAGCGTCGGGGGACACCAAGAGACCCAGTACTTC.

V is TRBV7-3 and J is TRBJ1-2; TRBD1 matches 10 bases. The length of the CDR3 is 15 residues. Germline CDR1 is SGHTA and CDR2 is FQGTGA. V lost 3 bases, J lost 4 bases, and 5 bases stayed unmatched. The CDR3 DNA sequence: TGTGCCAGCAGCTTGACAGGGGGCGAGATCTATGGCTACACCTTC. It specifies CASSLTGGEIYGYTF.

V usage is TRBV7-3 and J usage is TRBJ2-1; D gene ambiguous. V was trimmed by 5 bases and J by 8 bases, leaving 7 bases between them. Per germline, CDR1 SGHTA and CDR2 FQGTGA. The CDR3 loop spans 11 amino acids. In DNA, the CDR3 is TGTGCCAGCAGCCAGAGTGATGAGCAGTTCTTC. Translating it yields CASSQSDEQFF.

Many counts were recorded for this clonotype. The chain employs TRBV12-3 or TRBV12-4 and TRBJ1-5; no definite D call. V lost 5 bases to trimming and J lost 6 bases, with 8 bases between them. The CDR3 covers 12 residues. The CDR3, as DNA: TGTGCCAGCAGTCTCTGGAGTCAGCCCCAGCATTTT. This sequence encodes CASSLWSQPQHF.

V gene TRBV5-4 combines with J gene TRBJ2-2, with 8 bases matching TRBD2. The J segment lost 6 bases and the V segment lost 7 bases, leaving 5 bases of the junction unmatched. The CDR3 loop spans 13 amino acids. Germline CDR1 SGHNT, CDR2 YYREEE (reference sequence). This CDR3 reads CASEGLAAGELFF. The CDR3 DNA sequence: TGTGCCAGCGAAGGACTAGCCGCCGGGGAGCTGTTTTTT.

The chain links TRBV6-5 to TRBJ2-7, with D possibly TRBD1 on 6 matching bases. The CDR3 totals 15 residues. Germline-derived CDR1 and CDR2 are MNHEY and SVGAGI. Trimming pared 0 bases from V and 9 bases from J, leaving 18 bases between. In DNA, the CDR3 is TGTGCCAGCAGTTACTCATCCAGGGGCGACTTCGGGCAGTACTTC. Translation gives CASSYSSRGDFGQYF.

The CDR3 loop reads CSASNAGGQPQHF. The CDR3 DNA is TGCAGTGCCTCAAACGCAGGGGGTCAGCCCCAGCATTTT. The V gene is TRBV20-1, the J gene TRBJ1-5; 7 positions match TRBD1. This CDR3 has 13 amino acids. The germline V gene has CDR1 DFQATT and CDR2 SNEGSKA (reference sequence). V shed 6 bases and J 6 bases; nucleotides not matched to a gene: 8.

On this clonotype: This CDR3 is missing its conserved last phenylalanine or tryptophan, likely due to a read error. The DNA is left out, because the CDR3 cannot be placed on it with certainty; the CDR3 is given as TCRdb lists it. The V and J genes are TRBV20-1 and TRBJ2-4; the listed D gene, TRBD1, was not tested against the DNA. The germline V gene has CDR1 DFQATT and CDR2 SNEGSKA (reference sequence). Termini included, the CDR3 measures 9 amino acids. CDR3 residues: CSASRVSSS.